The clone carrying this T cell receptor beta chain was seen more than once but under ten times. The CDR3 is made up of 14 amino acids. Per the germline V gene, CDR1 is DFQATT and CDR2 is SNEGSKA (reference sequence). The V gene end was trimmed by 5 bases and the J gene end by 3 bases; junction bases not matched to a gene: 4. The sample belongs to a study of patients and donors after allogeneic stem cell transplantation. One entry per CDR3 protein, called by TCRdb with MiXCR from the RT-PCR reads. Among hundreds of thousands of distinct CDR3 sequences, approximately 16% were seen once, and the ten largest hold about 7%.

The rearrangement uses TRBV20-1 and TRBJ2-5, with 12 bases fitting TRBD2. Sequencing used blood, either unsorted or a sorted T cell fraction (not recorded which). This TCR came from a human donor who was either an allogeneic HSCT recipient or a stem cell or donor lymphocyte infusion donor (not recorded which). It is not recorded whose cells these are; they may come from a transplant donor. CDR3 bases: TGCAGTGCTGAAAGACTAGCGGGGGAAGAGACCCAGTACTTC. It is translated as CSAERLAGEETQYF.